A single sample gave rise to the 27 T cell receptor beta chains below, sequenced in a study of Ad26.COV2.S vaccination and SARS-CoV-2 variants. The data were produced by immunoSEQ multiplex PCR, yet TCRdb's version contains in-frame clones alone and is incomplete. This sample has approximately 140,000 clones, with 70% to 90% found just once. Sequences were derived from peripheral blood, sampled after recovery from COVID-19. The receptors derive from a human donor who had recovered from COVID-19.

This chain connects TRBV7-9 to TRBJ2-3, with 7 bases lining up with TRBD1. The CDR3 spans 15 residues. The V gene end was trimmed by 1 base and the J gene end by 0 bases; junction bases not matched to a gene: 1. Germline-derived CDR1 and CDR2 are SEHNR and FQNEAQ (reference sequence). The CDR3 sequence is CASSLGDSSTDTQYF. The CDR3 nucleotides read TGTGCCAGCAGCTTAGGGGACAGCAGCACAGATACGCAGTATTTT.

This sequence joins TRBV28 and TRBJ2-3; D not certain. This CDR3 has 14 residues. From germline, CDR1 is MDHEN and CDR2 SYDVKM. V gave up 0 bases and J gave up 0 bases, with 4 bases separating them. In nucleotides, the CDR3 is TGTGCCAGCAGTTTATGTGAAAGCACAGATACGCAGTATTTT. As protein: CASSLCESTDTQYF. The whole variable domain, filled in from reference TRBV28 and TRBJ2-3, reads DVKVTQSSRYLVKRTGEKVFLECVQDMDHENMFWYRQDPGLGLRLIYFSYDVKMKEKGDIPEGYSVSREKKERFSLILESASTNQTSMYLCASSLCESTDTQYFGPGTRLTVL.

CDR3: CASSFRTGGAFSPLHF. As DNA, the CDR3 is TGTGCCAGCAGTTTCCGGACAGGGGGCGCATTTTCACCCCTCCACTTT. The V and J genes are TRBV6-2 or TRBV6-3 and TRBJ1-6, with TRBD1 matching 11 bases. Germline V lookup: CDR1 MNHEY, CDR2 SVGEGT. Trimming removed 4 bases from V and 9 bases from J; junction bases left unmatched: 8. CDR3 length equals 16 residues.

The rearrangement uses TRBV27 and TRBJ2-3; D may match TRBD1 or TRBD2 (6 bases each). This CDR3 contains 16 residues. V lost 6 bases to trimming and J lost 3 bases, with 19 bases between them. In germline, CDR1 is MNHEY, CDR2 SMNVEV (reference sequence). CDR3 amino acids: CASSLRGDRQTDTQYF. CDR3 bases: TGTGCCAGCAGCTTAAGGGGGGATCGACAGACAGATACGCAGTATTTT.

This clone was observed once. The junction and the germline gene differ at one end; a read error may be behind it. The chain employs TRBV11-2 and TRBJ2-1; 8 bases are a match to TRBD1. The CDR3 is 13 amino acids. CDR1 SGHAT and CDR2 FQNNGV come from the germline V gene. For the CDR3, the DNA is TGTGCCAGCAGCATAGACAGGGGAAATGAGCAGTTCTTC. Amino acid sequence: CASSIDRGNEQFF.

The chain combines TRBV5-1 with TRBJ2-7; 7 bases agree with TRBD1. The germline gives CDR1 SGHRS, CDR2 YFSETQ. The CDR3 loop spans 17 amino acids. The trim removed 4 bases at V and 2 bases at J, leaving 15 bases unmatched. This chain's CDR3 is CASSKDRQGMTAYEQYF. The DNA for the CDR3 is TGCGCCAGCAGCAAAGATCGACAGGGAATGACCGCCTACGAGCAGTACTTC. The entire variable domain, with the rest obtained from reference TRBV5-1 and TRBJ2-7, is as follows: KAGVTQTPRYLIKTRGQQVTLSCSPISGHRSVSWYQQTPGQGLQFLFEYFSETQRNKGNFPGRFSGRQFSNSRSEMNVSTLELGDSALYLCASSKDRQGMTAYEQYFGPGTRLTVT.

The chain combines TRBV18 with TRBJ1-6; no firm D call. V gave up 3 bases and J gave up 8 bases, with 17 bases separating them. Per the germline V gene, CDR1 is KGHSH and CDR2 is LQKENI. This CDR3 is built from 16 residues. CDR3 coding DNA: TGTGCCAGCTCACCCTACCCGGATGGTCGGGATTCACCCCTCCACTTT. Translated, it gives CASSPYPDGRDSPLHF.

This chain uses TRBV25-1 with TRBJ1-4; D unclear. This CDR3 spans 15 amino acids. V was clipped by 0 bases and J by 5 bases, with 10 bases between them. The V gene's germline CDR1 is MGHDK and CDR2 SYGVNS. The CDR3, as DNA: TGTGCCAGCAGTGAATATAATGCGAGGAATGAAAAACTGTTTTTT. Its protein product is CASSEYNARNEKLFF. Supplemented by reference TRBV25-1 and TRBJ1-4, the full variable domain reads EADIYQTPRYLVIGTGKKITLECSQTMGHDKMYWYQQDPGMELHLIHYSYGVNSTEKGDLSSESTVSRIRTEHFPLTLESARPSHTSQYLCASSEYNARNEKLFFGSGTQLSVL.

The V gene is TRBV5-1, the J gene TRBJ2-5, with 12 bases lining up with TRBD2. Trimming at V came to 4 bases and at J to 2 bases, leaving 3 bases not matched to a gene. This CDR3 is built from 15 residues. The germline V gene has CDR1 SGHRS and CDR2 YFSETQ. CDR3 sequence (DNA): TGCGCCAGCAGCGTCGGGACTAGCGGGCAAGAGACCCAGTACTTC. Its translation is CASSVGTSGQETQYF.

A few counts support this clone. CDR3 protein: CASSFGDQPQHF. The CDR3 DNA reads as TGTGCCAGCAGCTTCGGGGATCAGCCCCAGCATTTT. This chain links TRBV7-8 with TRBJ1-5; no definite D call. Germline V gene lookup returns CDR1 SGHVS and CDR2 FQNEAQ. The CDR3 contains 12 residues. V gave up 3 bases and J gave up 5 bases, with 5 bases separating them. Using reference TRBV7-8 and TRBJ1-5 for the parts outside the CDR3, the full variable domain is GAGVSQSPRYKVAKRGQDVALRCDPISGHVSLFWYQQALGQGPEFLTYFQNEAQLDKSGLPSDRFFAERPEGSVSTLKIQRTQQEDSAVYLCASSFGDQPQHFGDGTRLSIL.

This chain uses TRBV6-1 with TRBJ1-1; D gene uncertain. Germline V gene sequence: CDR1 MNHNS, CDR2 SASEGT. V was shortened by 2 bases and J by 1 base, with 5 bases between the two germline ends. The CDR3 contains 13 residues. The CDR3 coding sequence is TGTGCCAGCAGTGAAATTTGGAACACTGAAGCTTTCTTT. Encoded protein: CASSEIWNTEAFF.

The V call is TRBV11-2, the J call TRBJ2-7, with unresolved D. V lost 1 base and J 5 bases, leaving 24 bases between the germline ends. The CDR3 is made up of 18 amino acids. CDR1 is SGHAT, CDR2 FQNNGV, per germline. The CDR3, as DNA: TGTGCCAGCAGCTTAGTTGTACCTGGGCACAGACGAATCGACGAGCAGTACTTC. Protein: CASSLVVPGHRRIDEQYF. The full variable domain, rest sourced from reference TRBV11-2 and TRBJ2-7, is EAGVAQSPRYKIIEKRQSVAFWCNPISGHATLYWYQQILGQGPKLLIQFQNNGVVDDSQLPKDRFSAERLKGVDSTLKIQPAKLEDSAVYLCASSLVVPGHRRIDEQYFGPGTRLTVT.

The V gene is TRBV3-1 (or the pseudogene TRBV3-2), the J gene TRBJ2-6; a weak D match, TRBD1 (5 bases). The CDR3 loop spans 18 amino acids. V lost 0 bases to trimming and J lost 0 bases, with 12 bases between them. Per the germline V gene, CDR1 is LGHDT and CDR2 is YNNKEL (reference sequence). In DNA, the CDR3 is TGTGCCAGCAGCCAAGATTACAGGATTCACTCTGGGGCCAACGTCCTGACTTTC. It codes for CASSQDYRIHSGANVLTF.

This clone was counted between two and nine times. The chain recombines TRBV15 with TRBJ2-1, with 7 bases fitting TRBD1. The V and J ends lost 8 bases and 3 bases, in that order; junction bases with no gene match: 13. Germline CDR1 reads LNHNV; CDR2 reads YYDKDF (reference sequence). There are 16 residues in the CDR3. CDR3 protein: CATWNSMTGSYNEQFF. The CDR3 coding sequence is TGTGCCACCTGGAATTCTATGACAGGGAGCTACAATGAGCAGTTCTTC.

The rearrangement joins TRBV6-5 to TRBJ1-2; TRBD1 agrees at 12 bases. The CDR3 spans 15 residues. Germline V gene lookup returns CDR1 MNHEY and CDR2 SVGAGI. V was clipped by 6 bases and J by 6 bases; unmatched bases: 8. The CDR3 DNA sequence: TGTGCCAGCAGGGGGACAGGGGGCAGGGGGCATGGCTACACCTTC. It yields the protein CASRGTGGRGHGYTF.

The chain joins TRBV20-1 to TRBJ2-1; a possible D gene is TRBD1 (6 bases). CDR3 size: 11 residues. Trimming removed 6 bases from V and 6 bases from J, with 9 bases in between. The V gene's germline CDR1 is DFQATT and CDR2 SNEGSKA (reference sequence). In nucleotides, the CDR3 is TGCAGTGCAGGCAGGGGCAATGAGCAGTTCTTC. Encoded protein: CSAGRGNEQFF.

The CDR3 here is CASSAAIAGGLSDTQYF. In DNA form, the CDR3 reads TGTGCCAGCAGCGCCGCCATAGCGGGGGGGCTCTCAGATACGCAGTATTTT. The V gene is TRBV9, the J gene TRBJ2-3; 11 nucleotides match TRBD2. Germline values: CDR1 SGDLS, CDR2 YYNGEE. The CDR3 is 17 residues long. The ends lost 3 bases at V and 4 bases at J; junction bases unmatched: 10.

This chain uses TRBV7-6 with TRBJ1-5; D may be TRBD1 (5 bases). Trimming pared 5 bases from V and 2 bases from J, leaving 13 bases between. Germline assignment: CDR1 SGHVS and CDR2 FNYEAQ. The CDR3 extends over 15 amino acids. The CDR3 nucleotides read TGTGCCAGCAGCCCAAGGGGATCGGGCAATCAGCCCCAGCATTTT. Translating gives CASSPRGSGNQPQHF.

The chain is built from TRBV6-2 or TRBV6-3 and TRBJ1-5; no definite D call. The CDR3 has 14 residues. V dropped 2 bases and J dropped 4 bases, with 9 bases sitting between them. From germline, CDR1 is MNHEY and CDR2 SVGEGT. The CDR3 here is CASSYGQKNQPQHF. CDR3 nucleotide sequence: TGTGCCAGCAGTTACGGTCAAAAGAATCAGCCCCAGCATTTT.

The V gene is TRBV6-2 or TRBV6-3, the J gene TRBJ2-5; 10 bases are a match to TRBD1. CDR3 length: 16 residues. Germline values: CDR1 MNHEY, CDR2 SVGEGT. V gave up 4 bases and J gave up 4 bases; unmatched junction bases: 9. The CDR3 bases are TGTGCCAGCAGTTGGGACAGGGGAGTGAATAGAGAGACCCAGTACTTC. This encodes CASSWDRGVNRETQYF.

This chain links TRBV24-1 with TRBJ2-4; tentatively, D is TRBD1 (6 bases). V lost 3 bases and J 10 bases, leaving 18 bases between the germline ends. Germline values: CDR1 KGHDR, CDR2 SFDVKD. CDR3 length: 15 residues. The CDR3 DNA reads TGTGCCACCAGTGATGCAAGGAGACAGGACCAAATTCAGTACTTC. Its translation is CATSDARRQDQIQYF.

The table lists this clone with many counts. J is TRBJ2-3 and V is TRBV27, with D hard to call. V was trimmed by 4 bases and J by 0 bases, leaving 8 bases between them. Germline V lookup: CDR1 MNHEY, CDR2 SMNVEV (reference sequence). CDR3 size: 14 residues. CDR3 sequence (DNA): TGTGCCAGCAGTTACGTTTCTAGCACAGATACGCAGTATTTT. This encodes CASSYVSSTDTQYF.

The chain employs TRBV5-6 and TRBJ2-7; 9 bases map to TRBD1. Germline CDR1 is SGHDT and CDR2 is YYEEEE. V gave up 2 bases and J gave up 6 bases; unmatched junction bases: 6. This CDR3 contains 14 residues. The CDR3 nucleotides read TGTGCCAGCAGCTTAGGGACAGGGTCGGGCGAGCAGTACTTC. Residues: CASSLGTGSGEQYF.

The chain recombines TRBV7-6 with TRBJ2-7, with TRBD2 matching 10 bases. CDR1 is SGHVS, CDR2 FNYEAQ, per germline. The CDR3 has 16 amino acids. The ends lost 3 bases at V and 5 bases at J; junction bases unmatched: 10. The CDR3, as DNA: TGTGCCAGCAGCTTGGAGAGCGGGGGGGGCCTCCACGAGCAGTACTTC. As protein: CASSLESGGGLHEQYF.

This chain joins TRBV5-6 and TRBJ1-1, with TRBD1 matching 7 bases. Germline V CDR1 and CDR2: SGHDT, YYEEEE. V was pared by 5 bases and J by 0 bases, with 10 bases of the junction left unmatched. The CDR3 loop spans 16 amino acids. DNA for the CDR3: TGTGCCAGCAGTCTCACAAGGGACAGCCTGAACACTGAAGCTTTCTTT. This translates into CASSLTRDSLNTEAFF. The full variable domain, its missing parts supplied by reference TRBV5-6 and TRBJ1-1, is DAGVTQSPTHLIKTRGQQVTLRCSPKSGHDTVSWYQQALGQGPQFIFQYYEEEERQRGNFPDRFSGHQFPNYSSELNVNALLLGDSALYLCASSLTRDSLNTEAFFGQGTRLTVV.

The chain has TRBV28 and TRBJ1-1, with D tentatively TRBD1 (5 bases). Trimming pared 3 bases from V and 6 bases from J, leaving 14 bases between. CDR1 is MDHEN, CDR2 SYDVKM, per germline. The CDR3 extends over 14 amino acids. CDR3: CASSLEGHGAEAFF. CDR3 nucleotide sequence: TGTGCCAGCAGTTTGGAGGGGCATGGCGCTGAAGCTTTCTTT.

This clone was picked up one time. V usage is TRBV2 and J usage is TRBJ1-2; no firm D call. This CDR3 spans 15 amino acids. V was pared by 4 bases and J by 0 bases, with 12 bases between. CDR1 SNHLY and CDR2 FYNNEI come from the germline V gene. CDR3 sequence (DNA): TGTGCCAGCAGTGCCCCGAGCGCTACTAACTATGGCTACACCTTC. Amino acid sequence: CASSAPSATNYGYTF. Looking up the rest from reference TRBV2 and TRBJ1-2 gives the full variable domain: EPEVTQTPSHQVTQMGQEVILRCVPISNHLYFYWYRQILGQKVEFLVSFYNNEISEKSEIFDDQFSVERPDGSNFTLKIRSTKLEDSAMYFCASSAPSATNYGYTFGSGTRLTVV.